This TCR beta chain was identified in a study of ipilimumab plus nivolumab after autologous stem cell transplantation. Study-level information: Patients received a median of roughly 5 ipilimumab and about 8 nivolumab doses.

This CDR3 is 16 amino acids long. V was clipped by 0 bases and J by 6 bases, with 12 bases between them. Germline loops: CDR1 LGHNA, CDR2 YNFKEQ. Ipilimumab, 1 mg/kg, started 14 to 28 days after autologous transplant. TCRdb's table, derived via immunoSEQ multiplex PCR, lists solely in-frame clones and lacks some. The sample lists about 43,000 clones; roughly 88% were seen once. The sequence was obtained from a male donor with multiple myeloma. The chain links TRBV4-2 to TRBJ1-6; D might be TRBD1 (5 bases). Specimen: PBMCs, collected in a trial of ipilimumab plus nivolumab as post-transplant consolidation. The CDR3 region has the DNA TGTGCCAGCAGCCAAGAGGCCTGGGGGAGTAATTCACCCCTCCACTTT. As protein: CASSQEAWGSNSPLHF.